This T cell receptor (beta chain) came from a study of T cell repertoires in cytomegalovirus infection. The wider study: Both a matching HLA type and CMV infection were indicated by public TCR beta signatures. Study-level points and caveats: Within the response measured ex vivo, HLA-C-restricted CMV-specific TCR beta clonotypes were dominant. The cumulative frequency of public TCR beta families identified carriers of CMV plus the relevant HLA.

This clonotype was counted at least ten times. The antigen is undetermined. This CDR3 has 14 amino acids. J gave up 9 bases and V 5 bases, and 8 bases lay outside the gene matches. The germline V gene has CDR1 SGHVS and CDR2 FQNEAQ. TCRdb called the reads again in MiXCR, with one record for every CDR3 protein. The data hold about 140,000 distinct CDR3 sequences, with 5% to 6.5% observed a single time. The receptor's source is a human donor in good health (CMV status not recorded). Some clones in this sample may be carry-over from other donors' samples. The specimen sequenced was PBMCs. The chain is built from TRBV7-8 and TRBJ2-7; TRBD1 matches 12 bases. The CDR3: CASSDRDRGRGQYF. In DNA, the CDR3 is TGTGCCAGCAGCGACCGGGACAGGGGGCGCGGGCAGTACTTC. The entire variable domain, with the rest obtained from reference TRBV7-8 and TRBJ2-7, is as follows: GAGVSQSPRYKVAKRGQDVALRCDPISGHVSLFWYQQALGQGPEFLTYFQNEAQLDKSGLPSDRFFAERPEGSVSTLKIQRTQQEDSAVYLCASSDRDRGRGQYFGPGTRLTVT.